The T cell receptor (beta chain) under discussion was sequenced for a study of blood T cell repertoires in COVID-19. CDR3 size: 17 residues. Germline CDR1 is LGHNA and CDR2 is YSLEER. V was trimmed by 0 bases and J by 2 bases, leaving 16 bases between them. Libraries were prepared by immunoSEQ multiplex PCR; TCRdb keeps only in-frame clonotypes and omits some of them. The sample lists fewer than 350,000 clones; 75% to 90% were seen once. This clone was seen once. The TCR comes from a woman aged 45-65 years who had recovered from COVID-19. The specimen sequenced was PBMCs or T cells enriched from blood (not recorded which). The chain links TRBV4-3 to TRBJ1-2; D gene ambiguous. The CDR3: CASSQDRSYSGNYGYTF. CDR3 DNA sequence: TGCGCCAGCAGCCAAGATCGTTCTTACAGTGGAAACTATGGCTACACCTTC.